This TCR beta chain was sequenced in a study of blood T cell repertoires in COVID-19. Study as a whole: Samples taken during acute and convalescent COVID-19 were collected in the United States, Italy and Spain. T cells, B-cell-depleted T cells, or PBMCs supplied cDNA or gDNA.

Germline V CDR1 and CDR2: SGHRS, YFSETQ. The CDR3 consists of 15 residues. J was trimmed by 2 bases and V by 4 bases; bases with no gene match: 6. In the source study's methods: Reference gene primer amplification gave nucleated cell count estimates. The assay was immunoSEQ multiplex PCR, and TCRdb's table has in-frame clones only and misses some. D and trimming come from the DNA, and the V and J calls and clone size come from that table. This table has 67,000 or so clones, roughly 77% appearing once. This clonotype was sampled from a woman aged 70-85 years with acute or convalescent COVID-19. This rearrangement joins TRBV5-1 to TRBJ2-7, with 10 bases matching TRBD2. Sequenced sample: peripheral blood. CDR3 loop: CASSPSSGSPYEQYF. The CDR3 nucleotides read TGCGCCAGCAGCCCGTCTAGCGGGAGTCCCTACGAGCAGTACTTC.